Listed here is a single T cell receptor (beta chain). This clonotype was seen only a few times. Its specific antigen is unknown. Per-base qualities were not stored, and no clone one base away is much larger. CDR1 and CDR2 were assigned from the germline V gene (reference sequence) as DFQATT and SNEGSKA. Including the terminal cysteine and phenylalanine, the CDR3 comprises 14 residues. Here the CDR3 DNA is all that survives: 42 bases in frame from base 1. V is cut by 5 bases and J by 7 bases, and the space between the germline ends is 21 bases. The sample is drawn from a study of blood T cells in healthy people across ages (dated by TCRdb to the mid-2010s). Looking at the study overall: In model experiments, roughly one uniquely barcoded TCR beta cDNA molecule per two T cells was captured by template switching. To track age-related changes in TCR beta repertoire diversity, the study relied on deep sequencing normalized with unique cDNA molecular identifiers. Donors were grouped into four age groups: young (average roughly 17 years), middle-aged (39), aged (around 60) and long-lived (less than 85). Two additional independent replicas of 1 million unique cDNA reads from the same blood draw were analyzed for two donors (one aged 18 to 30 and one aged 80 or older).

Systemically healthy Caucasian individuals from Russia, 35 to 50 in total and aged roughly 6 to 100 years, were included as donors. Each donor gave approximately 9.3 milliliters of peripheral blood, collected into EDTA-treated Vacutainer tubes. Ficoll-Paque density-gradient centrifugation was used to isolate PBMCs, with at least 6.5 million per sample. Total RNA, at least 6 micrograms per sample, was extracted from PBMCs with Trizol reagent. The percentages of naive CD45RAhigh/CD27high T cells were determined by flow cytometry on a PBMC aliquot from every donor. Library prep was done by 5' RACE. Sequencing relied on an Illumina HiSeq 2500. A second roughly 6 to 12 cycle PCR used a sample-barcoded 5' primer and a J-beta primer mix. A unique molecular identifier was introduced onto each TCR beta cDNA molecule by a template-switch 5' adaptor carrying 12 random nucleotides. Each sample yielded at least 3 million CDR3-containing paired-end reads. First-strand cDNA was synthesized from all RNA with the Mint cDNA synthesis kit, primed by a TRBC-specific oligonucleotide. Following uracil-DNA glycosylase treatment, a first 18-cycle PCR with universal primers M1SS and BC2_uni_R was performed on all cDNA. In the source study's methods: For normalization, 1 million high-quality reads were randomly selected from each sample, with every read carrying a distinct molecular identifier. Reads sharing molecular identifiers were discarded rather than binned into consensus sequences. MiTCR, run with a Q25 quality threshold and the strictest error-elimination algorithm, handled CDR3 identification, clonotype clustering and error correction. A nonparametric unseen species model with Euler transformation was used to estimate a lower bound on total TCR beta diversity. The public reads were run again by TCRdb, first through fastp at Q25 and then through MiXCR, and only productive beta chains were kept. Rows merge per CDR3 protein into single entries with the most common DNA and genes. What appears here as the V and J calls and clone size reflects TCRdb's work, not the paper's. The sample yields more than 1,000,000 distinct CDR3 sequences; roughly 24% were counted once. The ten top clones hold around 0.75% of the sample.

What the authors observed across the whole study: Donor CMV infection status was unknown, potentially confounding age-related changes in expanded clonotypes. Since profiling was done on bulk unsorted PBMCs, naive and antigen-experienced compartments could not be conclusively compared. Observed TCR beta diversity correlated strongly with the percentage of naive T cells measured by flow cytometry. Total diversity estimates from one million sequenced T cells were considered lower bounds and underestimates. Compared with the aged group, the long-lived group had more naive CD4+ T cells, fewer expanded clones and increased TCR diversity, suggesting age selection. Observed TCR beta diversity per million T cells fell roughly linearly with age, and a significant reduction was already apparent by age around 40.

The same data also contributed to another study, on T cells of mothers and their children. Looking at the second paper: The donors were nine systemically healthy Caucasian individuals, made up of three mothers and their six children. cDNA synthesis consumed the entire amount of extracted RNA, loaded at approximately 1.5 ug RNA in each 15 ul reaction. In the second PCR, the M1S primer added sample barcodes and 2-4 random nucleotides. More than 8 million TCR beta CDR3 reads were obtained from each mother, and 2.5 million to 3 million reads were obtained from each child. Thymic selection shapes the output of TCR recombination in a similar way in related and unrelated pairs, and inherited differences have a minor effect. Normalized repertoire overlap was always found to be slightly, but never significantly, higher in related mother-child pairs than in unrelated mother-child pairs. No persistent microchimeric T cell clones were found, with a detection sensitivity of approximately 94 clones per million clonotypes. The study used deep NGS to compare TCR beta repertoires of mothers and children, seeking features distinguishing related mother-child pairs from unrelated individuals. On average, the children were about 10 +/- 4 years old, while the mothers were approximately 41 +/- 4 years old. After adapter ligation with NEBNext reagents, the libraries were sequenced on Illumina HiSeq 2000 with 100+100 nt paired-end reads. Mother and child libraries were prepared a month apart and sequenced in separate runs to prevent cross-contamination. For each donor, between roughly 500,000 and 2,300,000 distinct TCR beta clonotypes were identified. Naive TCR beta clonotypes were estimated from low-frequency clonotypes matched to each donor's FACS-determined naive share, without sorting.

Sequenced material: blood. The receptor's source is a girl between 2 and 10 years old in good health. Rearrangement joined TRBV20-1 to TRBJ2-7, with TRBD1 as a weak D call on 5 bases. This receptor has the CDR3 CSAPVGDRPLEQYF. The DNA is TGCAGTGCTCCTGTAGGGGATCGGCCTTTGGAGCAGTACTTC.